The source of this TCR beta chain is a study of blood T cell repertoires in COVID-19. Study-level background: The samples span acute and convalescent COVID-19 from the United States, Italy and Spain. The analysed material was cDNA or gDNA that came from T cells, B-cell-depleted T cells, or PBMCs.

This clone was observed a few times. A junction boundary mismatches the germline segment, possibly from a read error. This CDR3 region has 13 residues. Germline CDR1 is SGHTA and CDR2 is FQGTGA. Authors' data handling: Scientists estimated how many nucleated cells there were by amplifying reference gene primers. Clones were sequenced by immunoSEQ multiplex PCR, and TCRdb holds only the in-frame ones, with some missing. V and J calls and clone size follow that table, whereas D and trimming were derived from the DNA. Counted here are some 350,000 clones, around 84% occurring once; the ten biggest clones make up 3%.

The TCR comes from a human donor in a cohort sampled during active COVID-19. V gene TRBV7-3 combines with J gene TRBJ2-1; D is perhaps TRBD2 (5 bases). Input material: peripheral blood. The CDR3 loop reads CASNLSPGNEQFF. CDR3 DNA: TGTGCCAGCAACTTATCCCCGGGAAATGAGCAGTTCTTC.